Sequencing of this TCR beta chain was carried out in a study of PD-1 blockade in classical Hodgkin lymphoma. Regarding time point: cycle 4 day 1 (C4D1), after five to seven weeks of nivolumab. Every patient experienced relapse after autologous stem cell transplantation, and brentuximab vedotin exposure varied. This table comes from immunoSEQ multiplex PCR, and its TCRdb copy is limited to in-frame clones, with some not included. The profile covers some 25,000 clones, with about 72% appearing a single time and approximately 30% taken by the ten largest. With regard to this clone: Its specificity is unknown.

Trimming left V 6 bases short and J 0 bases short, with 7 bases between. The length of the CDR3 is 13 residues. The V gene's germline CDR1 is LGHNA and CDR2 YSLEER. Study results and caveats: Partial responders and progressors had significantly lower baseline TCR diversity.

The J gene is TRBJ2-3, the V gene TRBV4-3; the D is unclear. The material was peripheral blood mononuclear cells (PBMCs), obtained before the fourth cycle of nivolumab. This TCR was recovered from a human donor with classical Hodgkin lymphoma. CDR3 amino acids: CASRSQSTDTQYF. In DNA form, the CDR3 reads TGCGCCAGCAGGAGCCAGAGCACAGATACGCAGTATTTT.